Reported below is one T cell receptor (beta chain). The sample originates from a study of blood T cell repertoires in COVID-19. Study background: Samples representing acute and convalescent COVID-19 were sourced from the United States, Italy and Spain. T cells, B-cell-depleted T cells, or PBMCs supplied cDNA or gDNA.

Authors' analysis steps: Nucleated cell counts were estimated from reference gene primer amplification. Libraries were prepared by immunoSEQ multiplex PCR; TCRdb keeps only in-frame clonotypes and omits some of them. The DNA was the basis for D and trimming; V, J and clone size are from that table. Of 35,000 to 50,000 clones listed, approximately 88% are singletons. The origin of this receptor is a human donor in a cohort sampled during active COVID-19. Sequenced input: peripheral blood.

CDR3 in DNA: TGTGCCAGCAGTGACGTACCCGGGGGAATCCCCCAGCATTTT. This codes for CASSDVPGGIPQHF. V usage is TRBV6-1 and J usage is TRBJ1-5, with a possible D match to TRBD1 (5 bases). Germline V gene lookup returns CDR1 MNHNS and CDR2 SASEGT. The ends were cut back, 3 bases at V and 10 bases at J, with 16 bases in the middle. This CDR3 spans 14 amino acids.